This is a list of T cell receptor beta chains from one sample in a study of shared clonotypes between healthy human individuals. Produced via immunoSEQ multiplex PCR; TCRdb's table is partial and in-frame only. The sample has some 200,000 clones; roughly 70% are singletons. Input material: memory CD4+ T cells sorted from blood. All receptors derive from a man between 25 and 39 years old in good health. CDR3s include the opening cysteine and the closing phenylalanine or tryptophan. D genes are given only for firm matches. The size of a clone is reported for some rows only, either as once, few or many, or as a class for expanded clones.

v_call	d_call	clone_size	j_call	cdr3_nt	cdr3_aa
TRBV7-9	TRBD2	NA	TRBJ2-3	TGTGCCAGCAGCTTAGGCCTAGCGGGGAGCACAGATACGCAGTATTTT	CASSLGLAGSTDTQYF
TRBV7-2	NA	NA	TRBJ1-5	TGTGCCAGCAGCTTAGAAGGGTTTGCAAATCAGCCCCAGCATTTT	CASSLEGFANQPQHF
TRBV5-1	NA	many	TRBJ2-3	TGCGCCAGCAGCCTGGAGGGCAGGCTCACAGATACGCAGTATTTT	CASSLEGRLTDTQYF
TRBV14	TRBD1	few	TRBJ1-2	TGTGCCAGCAGCCAAGGGACAGGGGGCTATGGCTACACCTTC	CASSQGTGGYGYTF
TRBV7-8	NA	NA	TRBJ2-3	TGTGCCAGCAGCTTGGAACGCACAGATACGCAGTATTTT	CASSLERTDTQYF
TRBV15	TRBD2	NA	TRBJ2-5	TGTGCCACCAGCAGAGATCGGGCTAGCGGGAGGAAAGAGACCCAGTACTTC	CATSRDRASGRKETQYF
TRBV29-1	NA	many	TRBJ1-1	TGCAGCGTTGAAGGTGACAGTGAAGCTTTCTTT	CSVEGDSEAFF
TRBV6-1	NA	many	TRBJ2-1	TGTGCCAGCACCAGATGGCCCAATGAGCAGTTCTTC	CASTRWPNEQFF
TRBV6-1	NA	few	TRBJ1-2	TGTGCCAGCAGTGCCGGTCCTTTGGGGGTTAATGGCTACACCTTC	CASSAGPLGVNGYTF
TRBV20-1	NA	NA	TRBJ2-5	TGCAGTGCTAGTTATGAGACCCAGTACTTC	CSASYETQYF
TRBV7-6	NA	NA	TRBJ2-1	TGTGCCAGCAGCAATACGGTGGGTGGATACAATGAGCAGTTCTTC	CASSNTVGGYNEQFF
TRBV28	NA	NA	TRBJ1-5	TGTGCCAGCAGCATAATGGGTATAGGAAGCAATCAGCCCCAGCATTTT	CASSIMGIGSNQPQHF
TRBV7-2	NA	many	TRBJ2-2	TGTGCCAGCAGCTTAGCGCCGGCTAGCGCCCTGGGCGGGGAGCTGTTTTTT	CASSLAPASALGGELFF
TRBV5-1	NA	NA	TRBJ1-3	TGCGCCAGCAGCTTCCAGGGGCACTCTGGAAACACCATATATTTT	CASSFQGHSGNTIYF
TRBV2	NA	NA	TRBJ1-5	TGTGCCAGCACCCCCGGGACGGGGCAAAATCAGCCCCAGCATTTT	CASTPGTGQNQPQHF
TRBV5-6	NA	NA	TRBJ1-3	TGTGCCAGCAGCCCGGCCGGGTTTGGAAACACCATATATTTT	CASSPAGFGNTIYF
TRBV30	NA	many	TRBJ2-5	TGTGCCTGGAGTCGCCGGCAAGAGACCCAGTACTTC	CAWSRRQETQYF
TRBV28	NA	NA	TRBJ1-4	TGTGCCAGCAGGAGGGGCGCTGAAAAACTGTTTTTT	CASRRGAEKLFF
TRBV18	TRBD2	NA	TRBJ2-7	TGTGCCAGCTCACCCTCTAGCGGGCTCGGCTCCTACGAGCAGTACTTC	CASSPSSGLGSYEQYF
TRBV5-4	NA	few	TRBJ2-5	TGTGCCAGCAGCTTGGCGACTACTCAAGAGACCCAGTACTTC	CASSLATTQETQYF
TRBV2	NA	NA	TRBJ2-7	TGTGCCAGCAGGGGGAGCGGCTACGAGCAGTACTTC	CASRGSGYEQYF
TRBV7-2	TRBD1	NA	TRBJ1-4	TGTGCCAGCAGCTTAGCCGGGACAGGGGGCGAAAAACTGTTTTTT	CASSLAGTGGEKLFF
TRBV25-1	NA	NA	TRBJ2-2	TGTGCCAGCAGTGAATTTCGTTCCGGGGGTCTTAACACCGGGGAGCTGTTTTTT	CASSEFRSGGLNTGELFF
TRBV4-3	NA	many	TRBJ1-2	TGCGCCAGCAGCCAAGATCGGATAAGCTATGGCTACACCTTC	CASSQDRISYGYTF
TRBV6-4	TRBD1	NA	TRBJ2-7	TGTGCCAGCAGTGAAGGGGTGGGACAGCCCTACGAGCAGTACTTC	CASSEGVGQPYEQYF
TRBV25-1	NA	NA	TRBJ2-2	TGTGCCAGCAGTGTCGGGTGGACCGGGGAGCTGTTTTTT	CASSVGWTGELFF
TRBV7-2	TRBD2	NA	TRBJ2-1	TGTGCCAGCAGCTTATCCTTCCTAGCGGGAACTGAGCAGTTCTTC	CASSLSFLAGTEQFF
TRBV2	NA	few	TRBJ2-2	TGTGCCAGCAGGGGAACGCGGGCCGCGGAGCTGTTTTTT	CASRGTRAAELFF
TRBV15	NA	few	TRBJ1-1	TGTGCCACCAGCAGAGATACTATCCGGACCGACGGGGCTTTCTTT	CATSRDTIRTDGAFF
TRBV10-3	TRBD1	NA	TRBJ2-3	TGTGCCAGCGAAAGGGACAGGGTTGGCACAGATACGCAGTATTTT	CASERDRVGTDTQYF
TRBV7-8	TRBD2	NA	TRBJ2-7	TGTGCCAGCAGCGGACTAGCGGAATACGAGCAGTACTTC	CASSGLAEYEQYF
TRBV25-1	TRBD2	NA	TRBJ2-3	TGTGCCAGCAGTGATGGCGGGAGAACAGATACGCAGTATTTT	CASSDGGRTDTQYF
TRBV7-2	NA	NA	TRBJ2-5	TGTGCCAGCAGCTTAGACGCCCTGGGCGGACAAGAGACCCAGTACTTC	CASSLDALGGQETQYF
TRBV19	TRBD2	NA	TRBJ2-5	TGTGCCAGTAGTATAGCTAGCGGGCAAGAGACCCAGTACTTC	CASSIASGQETQYF
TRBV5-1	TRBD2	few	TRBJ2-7	TGCGCCAGCAGCTCTTCTACCGGGACTATCTCCTACGAGCAGTACTTC	CASSSSTGTISYEQYF
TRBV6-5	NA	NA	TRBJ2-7	TGTGCCAGCAGCGGAGGGCCTACCTCCTACTACGAGCAGTACTTC	CASSGGPTSYYEQYF
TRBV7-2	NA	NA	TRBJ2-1	TGTGCCAGCAGCCAGACGGATGAGCAGTTCTTC	CASSQTDEQFF
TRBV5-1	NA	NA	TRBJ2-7	TGCGCCAGCAGCTTGGATCCCTCGGATTCCGAGCAGTACTTC	CASSLDPSDSEQYF
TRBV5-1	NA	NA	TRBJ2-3	TGCGCCAGCAGCTTGGTTTCCGTTTTTCCTACTAGCACAGATACGCAGTATTTT	CASSLVSVFPTSTDTQYF
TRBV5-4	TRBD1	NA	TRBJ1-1	TGTGCCAGCAGCCGGGACAGGGGAAGTGAAGCTTTCTTT	CASSRDRGSEAFF
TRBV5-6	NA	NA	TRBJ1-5	TGTGCCAGCACCTCGCTCGGTGTGAGCAATCAGCCCCAGCATTTT	CASTSLGVSNQPQHF
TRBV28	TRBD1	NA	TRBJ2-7	TGTGCCAGCAGTGGGACAGGGTCCTACGAGCAGTACTTC	CASSGTGSYEQYF
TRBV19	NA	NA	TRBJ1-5	TGTGCCAGTAGCCTCCGGGGGACCAATCAGCCCCAGCATTTT	CASSLRGTNQPQHF
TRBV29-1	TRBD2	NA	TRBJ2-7	TGCAGCGTTGTGGGTTCGGGAGGATACGAGCAGTACTTC	CSVVGSGGYEQYF
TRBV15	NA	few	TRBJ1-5	TGTGCCACCAGCGGTGGCGGTGGCAATCAGCCCCAGCATTTT	CATSGGGGNQPQHF
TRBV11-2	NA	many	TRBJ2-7	TGTGCCAGCGGCAAGGCTCAGCTCTACGAGCAGTACTTC	CASGKAQLYEQYF
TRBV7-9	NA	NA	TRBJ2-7	TGTGCCAGCAGCTTGTTTCAGGGTTCTGCGCCCGAGCAGTACTTC	CASSLFQGSAPEQYF
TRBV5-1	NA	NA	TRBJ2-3	TGCGCCAGCTCCGCGAGCTCCTCAGCCCCAGATACGCAGTATTTT	CASSASSSAPDTQYF